This TCR beta chain was retrieved from a study of cytomegalovirus exposure and HLA in healthy donors. TCRdb keeps only in-frame clones here, not all; method: immunoSEQ multiplex PCR. The table includes approximately 120,000 clones, 90% to 95% detected once. The CDR3 consists of 15 residues. V was clipped by 0 bases and J by 3 bases; unmatched bases: 5. Looked up from germline, CDR1 is SGDLS and CDR2 is YYNGEE. Sequences were obtained from PBMCs. V is TRBV9 and J is TRBJ1-1; 7 bases fit TRBD1. This clonotype was obtained from a woman aged 18-29 years in good health and CMV-seronegative. For the CDR3, the DNA is TGTGCCAGCAGCGTAGCTCCAGGGGGAGACACTGAAGCTTTCTTT. Translated, it gives CASSVAPGGDTEAFF.